These 15 T cell receptor beta chains share one sample of origin, sequenced in a study of T-cell reconstitution after alpha-beta-depleted transplantation in children. It was with unique molecular identifiers that the TCRbeta library was prepared. A single record per CDR3 protein comes from TCRdb applying MiXCR to the PCR reads. The table shows 250,000 to 300,000 distinct CDR3 sequences, with over 9.5% occurring only once. This specimen was PBMCs, taken before TCRalphabeta/CD19-depleted stem cell transplant. These receptor sequences come from a boy under three years old with acute myeloid leukemia, due to receive a stem cell transplant.

This clonotype showed up many times. The rearrangement joins TRBV7-9 to TRBJ2-6; perhaps TRBD1 as D (5 bases). The V gene lost 1 base and the J gene lost 2 bases, with 6 bases spanning the gap. The CDR3 is 15 residues long. The germline V gene has CDR1 SEHNR and CDR2 FQNEAQ (reference sequence). In nucleotides, the CDR3 is TGTGCCAGCAGCTTAGGCAGGGCTGGGGCCAACGTCCTGACTTTC. It translates to CASSLGRAGANVLTF. The whole variable domain, remainder taken from reference TRBV7-9 and TRBJ2-6, is DTGVSQNPRHKITKRGQNVTFRCDPISEHNRLYWYRQTLGQGPEFLTYFQNEAQLEKSRLLSDRFSAERPKGSFSTLEIQRTEQGDSAMYLCASSLGRAGANVLTFGAGSRLTVL.

Only a few counts were recorded for this clonotype. This chain connects TRBV20-1 to TRBJ2-3; TRBD2 is a possible D gene (6 bases). In germline, CDR1 is DFQATT, CDR2 SNEGSKA (reference sequence). V was pared by 1 base and J by 8 bases, with 25 bases between. CDR3 length: 17 residues. CDR3 sequence reads: CSARGGPREPSHGTQYF. In nucleotides, the CDR3 is TGCAGTGCTAGAGGCGGCCCGCGGGAACCGTCGCACGGTACGCAGTATTTT.

This clonotype appeared many times. The rearrangement joins TRBV6-1 to TRBJ2-4; either TRBD1 or TRBD2 may supply D (5 bases each). The CDR3 is made up of 14 amino acids. CDR1 MNHNS and CDR2 SASEGT come from the germline V gene. Trimming stripped 7 bases from V and 5 bases from J, with 15 bases between. In nucleotides, the CDR3 is TGTGCCAGCACCAACTACCCGGGGCAAAACATTCAGTACTTC. Amino acid sequence: CASTNYPGQNIQYF.

The chain uses TRBV12-3 or TRBV12-4 and TRBJ1-6; possible D gene TRBD1, 5 bases. V was shortened by 6 bases and J by 9 bases, with 18 bases between the two germline ends. This CDR3 region has 15 residues. The CDR3 loop is CASSWGGSGISPLHF. The CDR3 DNA follows: TGTGCCAGCAGCTGGGGGGGTAGTGGCATTTCACCCCTCCACTTT.

This clonotype has only a few counts. The chain links TRBV2 to TRBJ2-1; 7 bases fit TRBD1. V was clipped by 4 bases and J by 6 bases; unmatched bases: 9. The CDR3 covers 15 residues. Germline V CDR1 and CDR2: SNHLY, FYNNEI. The CDR3 region has the DNA TGTGCCAGCAGTGGGAAGGGGGCGCGTAGCAATGAGCAGTTCTTC. Translating gives CASSGKGARSNEQFF.

Ten or more counts support this clonotype. This chain uses TRBV10-3 with TRBJ2-1, with a weak D call TRBD1 (6 bases). With 4 bases removed from V and 3 bases from J, the gap between germline ends came to 16 bases. The CDR3 consists of 16 residues. Germline V CDR1 and CDR2: ENHRY, SYGVKD. CDR3 residues: CAISGRGRGYYNEQFF. The CDR3 nucleotides are TGTGCCATCAGTGGAAGGGGTAGGGGGTACTACAATGAGCAGTTCTTC.

This clonotype has at least ten counts. The gene calls are TRBV6-5 and TRBJ2-7; TRBD1 matches at 7 bases. V was clipped by 0 bases and J by 4 bases; unmatched bases: 6. The germline V gene encodes CDR1 MNHEY and CDR2 SVGAGI. CDR3 size: 15 residues. CDR3 sequence (DNA): TGTGCCAGCAGTTACTCGCGGGCCAGGGGGTACGAGCAGTACTTC. Amino acids: CASSYSRARGYEQYF.

This clonotype was seen a handful of times. The CDR3 loop reads CASSIMSDRPFANYGYTF. CDR3 nucleotide sequence: TGTGCCAGTAGTATAATGTCGGACAGACCTTTCGCTAACTATGGCTACACCTTC. The gene calls are TRBV19 and TRBJ1-2; TRBD1 is a possible D gene (6 bases). The CDR3 totals 18 residues. Germline CDR1 is LNHDA and CDR2 is SQIVND (reference sequence). The V end lost 2 bases, the J end lost 0 bases, and 19 bases lay between the germline ends.

This clonotype was counted at least ten times. The rearrangement joins TRBV6-5 to TRBJ1-6, with TRBD1 identical over 8 bases. The CDR3 loop spans 15 amino acids. The V and J ends lost 2 bases and 6 bases, in that order; junction bases with no gene match: 3. Germline CDR1 MNHEY, CDR2 SVGAGI. In nucleotides, the CDR3 is TGTGCCAGCAGTTACGGCAGGGGGCTTAATTCACCCCTCCACTTT. Amino acid sequence: CASSYGRGLNSPLHF.

There are many counts of this clonotype. The chain combines TRBV9 with TRBJ1-5; no firm D call. Per germline, CDR1 SGDLS and CDR2 YYNGEE. Trimming shortened V by 4 bases and J by 2 bases, and 13 bases separated the two germline ends. CDR3 length equals 15 residues. In DNA form, the CDR3 reads TGTGCCAGCAGCTCTCAAGACACTGGCAATCAGCCCCAGCATTTT. This sequence encodes CASSSQDTGNQPQHF.

This clonotype was detected many times. The rearrangement uses TRBV29-1 and TRBJ2-1, with TRBD2 matching over 7 bases. CDR3 size: 16 residues. V lost 7 bases to trimming and J lost 0 bases; unmatched junction nucleotides: 12. CDR1 and CDR2 from the germline V gene are SQVTM and ANQGSEA. The CDR3 is CSGDSTSRSSYNEQFF. In DNA form, the CDR3 reads TGCAGCGGAGACTCGACTAGCCGGAGCTCCTACAATGAGCAGTTCTTC.

This clonotype was seen at least ten times. V gene TRBV5-1 combines with J gene TRBJ2-2; D call uncertain. V was cut by 0 bases and J by 3 bases, with 9 bases left in between. Germline CDR1 reads SGHRS; CDR2 reads YFSETQ. The CDR3 contains 15 residues. The CDR3: CASSLDLVYTGELFF. For the CDR3, the DNA is TGCGCCAGCAGCTTGGATCTAGTCTACACCGGGGAGCTGTTTTTT.

Ten or more counts support this clonotype. The chain links TRBV6-5 to TRBJ1-5; D gene unclear. V lost 6 bases, J lost 7 bases, and 16 bases lay in between. The CDR3 totals 14 residues. Germline V lookup: CDR1 MNHEY, CDR2 SVGAGI. The CDR3 sequence is CASRMTMMEQPQHF. The DNA of the CDR3 is TGTGCCAGCAGAATGACAATGATGGAACAGCCCCAGCATTTT.

This clonotype was recorded at least ten times. The chain is built from TRBV20-1 and TRBJ2-1; 10 bases agree with TRBD2. Germline V CDR1 and CDR2: DFQATT, SNEGSKA (reference sequence). V lost 1 base, J lost 7 bases, and 7 bases stayed unmatched. The CDR3 contains 15 residues. In nucleotides, the CDR3 is TGCAGTGCTAGAGGCGGACTAGCGGCGGGGAATGAGCAGTTCTTC. Residues: CSARGGLAAGNEQFF.

This chain joins TRBV2 and TRBJ2-7; either TRBD1 or TRBD2 may fit D (5 bases each). The CDR3 is 16 residues long. The V gene lost 3 bases and the J gene lost 1 base, with 16 bases spanning the gap. Germline V gene data show CDR1 as SNHLY and CDR2 as FYNNEI. The CDR3 coding sequence is TGTGCCAGCAGTGATCGAAAGGGACGGACTTCCTACGAGCAGTACTTC. Amino acid sequence: CASSDRKGRTSYEQYF.